This T cell receptor (beta chain) was sequenced for a study of cytomegalovirus exposure and HLA in healthy donors. Study observations and caveats: Being indistinguishable, some V segments were excluded, TRBV6-2 and TRBV6-3 among them.

Trimming shortened V by 0 bases and J by 1 base, and 12 bases separated the two germline ends. Germline CDR1 and CDR2: MNHEY and SMNVEV (reference sequence). The CDR3 is 17 amino acids. With respect to this clone: Its cognate antigen is unknown.

Researchers ran the PCR with 60 Vbeta and 13 Jbeta primers. Generated by immunoSEQ multiplex PCR, the TCRdb table keeps only in-frame clones and is missing some. The profile shows 150,000 to 200,000 clones, more than 80% of them singletons. V usage is TRBV27 and J usage is TRBJ2-2, with D perhaps TRBD1 (6 bases). The specimen was PBMCs. This TCR was recovered from a young woman in good health and CMV-seropositive. CDR3 bases: TGTGCCAGCAGTTTATCGGTAGGACAGCTGAACACCGGGGAGCTGTTTTTT. Its translation: CASSLSVGQLNTGELFF.